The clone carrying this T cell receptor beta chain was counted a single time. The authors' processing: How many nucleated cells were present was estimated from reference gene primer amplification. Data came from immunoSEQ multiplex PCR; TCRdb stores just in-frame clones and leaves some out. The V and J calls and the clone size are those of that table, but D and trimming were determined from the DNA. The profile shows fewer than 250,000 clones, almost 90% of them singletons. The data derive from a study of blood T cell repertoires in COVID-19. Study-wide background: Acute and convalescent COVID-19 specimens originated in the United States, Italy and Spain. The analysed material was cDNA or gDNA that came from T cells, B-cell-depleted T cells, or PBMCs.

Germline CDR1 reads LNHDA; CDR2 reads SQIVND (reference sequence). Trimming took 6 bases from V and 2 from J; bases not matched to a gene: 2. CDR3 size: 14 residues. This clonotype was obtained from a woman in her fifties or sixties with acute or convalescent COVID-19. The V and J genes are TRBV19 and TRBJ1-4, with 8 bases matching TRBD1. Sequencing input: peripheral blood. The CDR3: CASRDRGTNEKLFF. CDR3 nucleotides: TGTGCCAGTAGAGACAGGGGCACTAATGAAAAACTGTTTTTT.